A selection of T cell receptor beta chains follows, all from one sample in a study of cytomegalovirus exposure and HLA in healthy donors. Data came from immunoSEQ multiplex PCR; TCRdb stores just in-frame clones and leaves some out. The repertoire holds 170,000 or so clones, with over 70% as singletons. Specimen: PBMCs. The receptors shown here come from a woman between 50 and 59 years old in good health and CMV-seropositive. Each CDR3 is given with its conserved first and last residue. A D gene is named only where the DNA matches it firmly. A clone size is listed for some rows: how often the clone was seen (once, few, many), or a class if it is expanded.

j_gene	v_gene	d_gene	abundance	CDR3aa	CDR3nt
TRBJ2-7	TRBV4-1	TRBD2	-	CASSRGGADSYEQYF	TGCGCCAGCAGCCGCGGGGGGGCGGATTCCTACGAGCAGTACTTC
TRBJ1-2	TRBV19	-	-	CASSRTGELYGYTF	TGTGCCAGTAGTCGGACGGGAGAACTCTATGGCTACACCTTC
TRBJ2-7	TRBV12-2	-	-	CASRRGPGQRTYEQYF	TGTGCAAGTCGCAGGGGACCGGGACAGAGAACCTACGAGCAGTACTTC
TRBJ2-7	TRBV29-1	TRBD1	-	CSVRQGGPYEQYF	TGCAGCGTCCGACAGGGGGGCCCCTACGAGCAGTACTTC
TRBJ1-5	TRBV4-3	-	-	CASSQELTGSQHF	TGCGCCAGCAGCCAGGAACTTACAGGAAGCCAGCATTTT
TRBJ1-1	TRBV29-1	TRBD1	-	CSGRTGGASEAFF	TGCAGTGGGAGGACAGGGGGCGCCTCTGAAGCTTTCTTT
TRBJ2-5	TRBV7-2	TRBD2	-	CASSLVSTSSQETQYF	TGTGCCAGCAGCTTAGTTTCGACTAGCAGCCAAGAGACCCAGTACTTC
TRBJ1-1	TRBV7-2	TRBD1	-	CASSLSGQGSEAFF	TGTGCCAGCAGCCTAAGCGGACAGGGCTCTGAAGCTTTCTTT
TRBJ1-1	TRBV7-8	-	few	CASTLGAANTEAFF	TGTGCCAGCACCCTAGGGGCAGCGAACACTGAAGCTTTCTTT
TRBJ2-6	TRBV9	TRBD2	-	CASSVLASGGLSSGANVLTF	TGTGCCAGCAGCGTATTGGCTAGCGGGGGGCTGAGCTCTGGGGCCAACGTCCTGACTTTC
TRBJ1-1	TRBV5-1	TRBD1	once	CASKMTGAWEAFF	TGCGCCAGCAAGATGACAGGGGCCTGGGAAGCTTTCTTT
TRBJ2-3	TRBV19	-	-	CASSIRGIRTDTQYF	TGTGCCAGTAGTATAAGGGGGATTCGCACAGATACGCAGTATTTT
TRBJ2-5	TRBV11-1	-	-	CASSPEVPRETQYF	TGTGCCAGCAGCCCCGAAGTTCCGCGGGAGACCCAGTACTTC
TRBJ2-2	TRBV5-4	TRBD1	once	CASSSRDRATGELFF	TGTGCCAGCAGCTCCCGGGACAGGGCCACCGGGGAGCTGTTTTTT